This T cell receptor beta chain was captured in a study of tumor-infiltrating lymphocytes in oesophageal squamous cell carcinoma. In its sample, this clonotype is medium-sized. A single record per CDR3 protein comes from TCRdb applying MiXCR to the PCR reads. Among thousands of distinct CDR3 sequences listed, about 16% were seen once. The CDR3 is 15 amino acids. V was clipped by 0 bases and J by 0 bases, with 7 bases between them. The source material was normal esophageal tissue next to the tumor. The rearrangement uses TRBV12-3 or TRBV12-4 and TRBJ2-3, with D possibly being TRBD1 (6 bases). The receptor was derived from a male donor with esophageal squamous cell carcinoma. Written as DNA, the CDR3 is TGTGCCAGCAGTTTAGCGGGACATAGCACAGATACGCAGTATTTT. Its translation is CASSLAGHSTDTQYF.